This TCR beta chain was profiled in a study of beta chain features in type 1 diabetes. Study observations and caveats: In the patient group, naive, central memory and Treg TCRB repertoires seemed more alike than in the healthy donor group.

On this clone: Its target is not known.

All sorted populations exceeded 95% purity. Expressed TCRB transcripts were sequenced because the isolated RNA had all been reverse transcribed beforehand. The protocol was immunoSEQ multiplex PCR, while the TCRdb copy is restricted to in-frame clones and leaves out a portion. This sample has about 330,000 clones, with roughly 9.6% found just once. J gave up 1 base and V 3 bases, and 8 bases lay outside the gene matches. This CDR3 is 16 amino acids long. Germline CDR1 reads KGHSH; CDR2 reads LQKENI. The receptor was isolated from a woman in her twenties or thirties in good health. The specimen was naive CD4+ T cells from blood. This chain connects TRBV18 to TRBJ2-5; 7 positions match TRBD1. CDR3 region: CASSPPGQSPQETQYF. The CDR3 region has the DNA TGTGCCAGCTCACCCCCGGGACAGTCCCCCCAAGAGACCCAGTACTTC.